In its sample, the clone carrying this TCR beta chain was seen a few times. No antigen is known for it. The data belong to a study of cytomegalovirus exposure and HLA in healthy donors. About the research overall: HLA-typed donors were the source of 83 million or so unique TCRs, which an early data release held. Study outcomes and limitations: The study designated roughly 160 TCR beta chains cytomegalovirus-associated.

V was pared by 5 bases and J by 0 bases, with 13 bases between. CDR1 and CDR2 (germline): MNHNY, SVGAGI (reference sequence). The CDR3 has 15 residues. The PCR employed 60 Vbeta primers together with 13 Jbeta primers. Clones were read by immunoSEQ multiplex PCR, and TCRdb kept only the in-frame ones, dropping some. The sample lists 99,000 or so clones; roughly 79% were seen once. This clonotype was obtained from a middle-aged man in good health and CMV-seronegative. Sequenced sample: PBMCs. The chain has TRBV6-6 and TRBJ1-1, with D perhaps TRBD1 (6 bases). DNA of the CDR3: TGTGCCAGCAGTACTCCCCCAGGGGTGAACACTGAAGCTTTCTTT. It specifies CASSTPPGVNTEAFF.